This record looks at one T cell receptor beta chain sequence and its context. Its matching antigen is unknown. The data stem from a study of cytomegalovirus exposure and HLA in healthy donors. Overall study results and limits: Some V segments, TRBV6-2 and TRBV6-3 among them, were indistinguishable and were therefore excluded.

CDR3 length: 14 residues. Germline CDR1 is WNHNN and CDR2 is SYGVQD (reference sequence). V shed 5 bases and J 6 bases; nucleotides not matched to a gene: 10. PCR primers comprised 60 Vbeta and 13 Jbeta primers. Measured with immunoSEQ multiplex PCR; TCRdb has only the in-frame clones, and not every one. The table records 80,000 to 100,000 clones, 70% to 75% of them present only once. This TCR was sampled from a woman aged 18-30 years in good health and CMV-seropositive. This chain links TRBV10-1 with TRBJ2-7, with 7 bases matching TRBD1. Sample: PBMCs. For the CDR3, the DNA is TGCGCCAGCAGTTTTGACAGGGACGTGGTCGAGCAGTACTTC. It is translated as CASSFDRDVVEQYF.